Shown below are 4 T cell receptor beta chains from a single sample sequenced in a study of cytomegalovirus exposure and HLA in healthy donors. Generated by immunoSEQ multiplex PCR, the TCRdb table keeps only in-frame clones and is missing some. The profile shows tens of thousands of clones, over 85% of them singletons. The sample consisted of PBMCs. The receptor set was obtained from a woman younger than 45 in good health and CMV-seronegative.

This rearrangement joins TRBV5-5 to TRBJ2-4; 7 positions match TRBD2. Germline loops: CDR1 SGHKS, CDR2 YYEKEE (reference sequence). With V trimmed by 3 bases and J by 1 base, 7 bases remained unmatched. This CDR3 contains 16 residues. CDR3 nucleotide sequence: TGTGCCAGCAGCTCGGGGGGACCTGCCGCCAAAAACATTCAGTACTTC. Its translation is CASSSGGPAAKNIQYF.

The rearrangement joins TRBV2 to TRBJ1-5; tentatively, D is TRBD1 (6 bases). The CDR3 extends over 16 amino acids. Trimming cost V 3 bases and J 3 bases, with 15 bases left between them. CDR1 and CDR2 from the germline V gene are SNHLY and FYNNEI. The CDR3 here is CASSEGEGEDNQPQHF. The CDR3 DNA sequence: TGTGCCAGCAGTGAGGGTGAGGGGGAAGACAATCAGCCCCAGCATTTT.

In nucleotides, the CDR3 is TGTGCCAGCAGCAGACAGGGGACTGCTAGGGCCAAAAACATTCAGTACTTC. It encodes CASSRQGTARAKNIQYF. This rearrangement joins TRBV28 to TRBJ2-4, with TRBD1 matching 8 bases. In germline, CDR1 is MDHEN, CDR2 SYDVKM. Germline trimming cut 6 bases from V and 1 base from J; bases unmatched to any gene: 11. This CDR3 has 17 residues.

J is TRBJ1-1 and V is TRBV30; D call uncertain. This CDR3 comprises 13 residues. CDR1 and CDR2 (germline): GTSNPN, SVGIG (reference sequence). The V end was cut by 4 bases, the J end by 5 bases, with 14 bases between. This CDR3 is CAWTRAGRTEAFF. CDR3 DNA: TGTGCCTGGACGCGGGCAGGTAGGACTGAAGCTTTCTTT.